The text below deals with one T cell receptor (beta chain). Measured with immunoSEQ multiplex PCR; TCRdb has only the in-frame clones, and not every one. This repertoire shows some 140,000 clones, around nine tenths found once; its top ten account for roughly 18%. Between the trimmed V and J ends, which lost 1 base and 4 bases, there was a span of 10 bases. CDR3 size: 13 residues. Germline-derived CDR1 and CDR2 are SQVTM and ANQGSEA. The sample originates from a study of blood T cell repertoires in COVID-19. This chain uses TRBV29-1 with TRBJ1-2; D might be TRBD1 (5 bases). The sample taken for sequencing was peripheral blood. The TCR was taken from a man between 45 and 60 years old with active or convalescent COVID-19. The CDR3 protein is CSVEVGGSYGYTF. In nucleotides, the CDR3 is TGCAGCGTTGAAGTGGGGGGTTCCTATGGCTACACCTTC.